The clone carrying this T cell receptor (beta chain) appeared once. Its ends do not fully match the called genes, so a read error is possible. This sample was taken from a study of blood T cell repertoires in COVID-19. Measured with immunoSEQ multiplex PCR; TCRdb has only the in-frame clones, and not every one. The data contain 210,000 or so clones, 80% of them seen just once; the ten biggest clones take up 3.5% to 5.5%. The CDR3 runs to 13 residues. Germline values: CDR1 SGDLS, CDR2 YYNGEE. This receptor was obtained from a man aged 25 to 40 with acute COVID-19. The specimen sequenced was PBMCs or T cells enriched from blood (not recorded which). The rearrangement links TRBV9 to TRBJ2-7; no clear D gene. In nucleotides, the CDR3 is TGTGCCAGCAGCGTTCTTGGCTCCCACGAGCAGTACTTC. This encodes CASSVLGSHEQYF. Together with reference TRBV9 and TRBJ2-7, the CDR3 gives the full variable domain: DSGVTQTPKHLITATGQRVTLRCSPRSGDLSVYWYQQSLDQGLQFLIQYYNGEERAKGNILERFSAQQFPDLHSELNLSSLELGDSALYFCASSVLGSHEQYFGPGTRLTVT.